These 8 T cell receptor beta chains share one sample of origin, sequenced in a study of OX40 agonist ivuxolimab in advanced cancers. Generated by immunoSEQ multiplex PCR, the TCRdb table keeps only in-frame clones and is missing some. The sample has over 30,000 clones, more than 65% seen once. The sequenced sample was CD4+ or CD8+ T cells sorted from blood, obtained in a trial of the OX40 agonist ivuxolimab. The receptors here all came from an adult with an advanced solid tumor such as melanoma, head and neck, liver or kidney cancer.

The chain has TRBV7-3 and TRBJ2-2; D possibly corresponds to TRBD1 (5 bases). V gave up 2 bases and J gave up 4 bases, with 8 bases separating them. CDR1 is SGHTA, CDR2 FQGTGA, per germline. The CDR3 length is 14 residues. CDR3 residues: CASSLETVTGELFF. For the CDR3, the DNA is TGTGCCAGCAGCTTAGAGACAGTCACCGGGGAGCTGTTTTTT.

This sequence joins TRBV10-3 and TRBJ2-3; TRBD2 agrees at 7 bases. This CDR3 comprises 14 residues. CDR1 is ENHRY, CDR2 SYGVKD, per germline. The J segment lost 2 bases and the V segment lost 4 bases, leaving 3 bases of the junction unmatched. The CDR3 DNA reads TGTGCCATCAGTGGGCTAGCGGCCACAGATACGCAGTATTTT. It yields the protein CAISGLAATDTQYF.

The chain couples TRBV14 to TRBJ2-7, with 8 bases fitting TRBD2. Germline-derived CDR1 and CDR2 are SGHDN and FVKESK. V was clipped by 3 bases and J by 2 bases; unmatched bases: 9. The CDR3 consists of 16 residues. The CDR3 DNA follows: TGTGCCAGCAGCCAGCTAGGACTAGCTGGTACCTACGAGCAGTACTTC. Residues: CASSQLGLAGTYEQYF.

This chain connects TRBV27 to TRBJ2-7, with D tentatively TRBD1 or TRBD2 (5 bases each). The CDR3 sequence is 16 residues long. CDR1 is MNHEY and CDR2 is SMNVEV in the germline V gene (reference sequence). The V end was cut by 2 bases, the J end by 1 base, with 15 bases between. The CDR3 nucleotides are TGTGCCAGCAGTTTAACATACGGGACGGAATCCTACGAGCAGTACTTC. Translated, it gives CASSLTYGTESYEQYF.

This CDR3 reads CASSLGVGPSAEAFF. Written as DNA, the CDR3 is TGTGCCAGCAGCTTGGGGGTAGGACCGAGCGCTGAAGCTTTCTTT. The V gene is TRBV5-5, the J gene TRBJ1-1, with D hard to call. Trimming left V 0 bases short and J 6 bases short, with 15 bases between. Germline V gene data show CDR1 as SGHKS and CDR2 as YYEKEE (reference sequence). The CDR3 is made up of 15 amino acids.

The rearrangement uses TRBV7-3 and TRBJ2-2; TRBD1 aligns across 8 bases. Germline lookup yields CDR1 SGHTA and CDR2 FQGTGA. Trimming cost V 5 bases and J 5 bases; bases outside gene matches: 10. The CDR3 is 16 residues long. The DNA for the CDR3 is TGTGCCAGCAGCCCTCAGGGGGCAGGGTATACCGGGGAGCTGTTTTTT. Protein: CASSPQGAGYTGELFF. Combining the CDR3 with reference TRBV7-3 and TRBJ2-2 gives the whole variable domain GAGVSQTPSNKVTEKGKYVELRCDPISGHTALYWYRQSLGQGPEFLIYFQGTGAADDSGLPNDRFFAVRPEGSVSTLKIQRTERGDSAVYLCASSPQGAGYTGELFFGEGSRLTVL.

The chain joins TRBV6-6 to TRBJ2-7, with D perhaps matching TRBD1 or TRBD2 (5 bases each). With 6 bases removed from V and 5 bases from J, the gap between germline ends came to 17 bases. CDR3 size: 14 residues. Germline V gene data show CDR1 as MNHNY and CDR2 as SVGAGI (reference sequence). In DNA form, the CDR3 reads TGTGCCAGCAGCCTTCCGGGACGGCAAAACGAGCAGTACTTC. Encoded protein: CASSLPGRQNEQYF.

V gene TRBV28 combines with J gene TRBJ1-1; D call uncertain. The V gene's germline CDR1 is MDHEN and CDR2 SYDVKM. This CDR3 has 13 residues. The V end was cut by 6 bases, the J end by 0 bases, with 8 bases between. The CDR3 sequence is CASSPPLNTEAFF. In DNA, the CDR3 is TGTGCCAGCAGCCCCCCCTTGAACACTGAAGCTTTCTTT.